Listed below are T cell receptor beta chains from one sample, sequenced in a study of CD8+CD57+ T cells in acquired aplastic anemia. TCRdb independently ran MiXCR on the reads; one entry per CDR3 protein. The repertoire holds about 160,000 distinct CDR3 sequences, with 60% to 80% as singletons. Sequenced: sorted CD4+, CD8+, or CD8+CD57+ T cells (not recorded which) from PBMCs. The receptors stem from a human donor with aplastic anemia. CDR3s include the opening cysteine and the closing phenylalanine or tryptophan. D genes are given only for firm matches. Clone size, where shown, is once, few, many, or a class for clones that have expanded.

CDR3: CASSLAIGRGLYNEQFF
DNA: TGTGCCAGCAGCTTGGCCATTGGCAGGGGACTCTACAATGAGCAGTTCTTC
size: -
V: TRBV5-6
length: 17
D: -
J: TRBJ2-1

CDR3: CASGPGRGYGYTF
DNA: TGTGCTAGTGGTCCGGGACGGGGCTATGGCTACACCTTC
size: -
V: TRBV12-5
length: 13
D: -
J: TRBJ1-2

CDR3: CATSRGIGLGEETQYF
DNA: TGTGCCACCAGCAGAGGTATCGGACTGGGGGAAGAGACCCAGTACTTC
size: -
V: TRBV15
length: 16
D: -
J: TRBJ2-5

CDR3: CASSFRSNTIYF
DNA: TGTGCCAGCAGCTTTAGATCTAACACCATATATTTT
size: -
V: TRBV7-9
length: 12
D: -
J: TRBJ1-3

CDR3: CATSDLSSGALYNSPLHF
DNA: TGTGCCACCAGTGATTTGTCTTCAGGGGCCCTATATAATTCACCCCTCCACTTT
size: once
V: TRBV24-1
length: 18
D: -
J: TRBJ1-6

CDR3: CASSDRQGRHSPLHF
DNA: TGTGCCAGCAGCGACCGACAGGGTAGGCATTCACCCCTCCACTTT
size: -
V: TRBV7-6
length: 15
D: TRBD1
J: TRBJ1-6

CDR3: CASSSRVGNQPQHF
DNA: TGTGCCAGTAGTAGCAGGGTGGGCAATCAGCCCCAGCATTTT
size: -
V: TRBV19
length: 14
D: -
J: TRBJ1-5

CDR3: CSASKGQGFSPLHF
DNA: TGCAGTGCTAGTAAGGGACAGGGGTTTTCACCCCTCCACTTT
size: -
V: TRBV20-1
length: 14
D: TRBD1
J: TRBJ1-6

CDR3: CSASWEGTDTQYF
DNA: TGCAGTGCTAGTTGGGAAGGCACAGATACGCAGTATTTT
size: -
V: TRBV20-1
length: 13
D: -
J: TRBJ2-3

CDR3: CATRLSNSPLHF
DNA: TGTGCCACCCGGCTGTCTAATTCACCCCTCCACTTT
size: once
V: TRBV15
length: 12
D: -
J: TRBJ1-6

CDR3: CASTSVLADEAFF
DNA: TGTGCCAGCACCTCCGTATTAGCCGATGAAGCTTTCTTT
size: -
V: TRBV10-3
length: 13
D: -
J: TRBJ1-1

CDR3: CSALGASNTEAFF
DNA: TGCAGTGCCCTAGGGGCCTCGAACACTGAAGCTTTCTTT
size: once
V: TRBV20-1
length: 13
D: -
J: TRBJ1-1

CDR3: CSVEPSTDTQYF
DNA: TGCAGCGTTGAACCTAGCACAGATACGCAGTATTTT
size: -
V: TRBV29-1
length: 12
D: -
J: TRBJ2-3

CDR3: CASSYLAGANEQFF
DNA: TGTGCCAGCAGCTACCTAGCGGGGGCTAATGAGCAGTTCTTC
size: -
V: TRBV7-9
length: 14
D: TRBD2
J: TRBJ2-1